This section outlines one T cell receptor (beta chain) sequence together with its context. Other DNA sequences in this specimen translate into the identical CDR3. This specimen belongs to a study of blood T cell repertoires in COVID-19. Study context: Researchers got acute and convalescent COVID-19 samples from the United States, Italy and Spain. The analysed material was cDNA or gDNA that came from T cells, B-cell-depleted T cells, or PBMCs.

As handled by the study authors: Amplification from reference gene primers served as the basis for estimated nucleated cell counts. Repertoires were generated with immunoSEQ multiplex PCR, while TCRdb's copy carries only in-frame clones and drops some. V and J calls and clone size are those listed in that table; D and trimming were worked out from the DNA. The sample lists roughly 200,000 clones; approximately 85% were seen once. Input material: peripheral blood. This sequence originates from an elderly woman with acute or convalescent COVID-19.

The CDR3 loop is CASRAGSNYGYTF. Here the CDR3 DNA reads TGTGCCAGCAGAGCCGGTTCTAACTATGGCTACACCTTC. This chain connects TRBV28 to TRBJ1-2; D call uncertain. V was clipped by 6 bases and J by 0 bases, with 8 bases between them. The CDR3 length is 13 residues. Per germline, CDR1 MDHEN and CDR2 SYDVKM.